Described below is a single T cell receptor (beta chain) sequence and its context. Its cognate antigen is unknown. The study drew donors from healthy Caucasian individuals in Russia aged roughly 6 to 100. This specimen belongs to a study of blood T cells in healthy people across ages. Whole-study context: There was about one barcoded beta molecule captured by template switching per two T cells.

Study observations and caveats: Greater diversity and more naive CD4+ cells were seen in long-lived donors than in aged donors.

Trimming removed 6 bases at V and 6 bases at J, with 12 bases between. CDR3 length: 13 amino acids. A second roughly 7 to 11 cycle PCR used barcoded and J-beta primers. One entry per CDR3 protein results from TCRdb running MiXCR on the 5' RACE reads. The sample contains over a million distinct CDR3 sequences, about 40% of which appear only once. What was sequenced was blood. The rearrangement joins TRBV12-3 or TRBV12-4 to TRBJ1-5; D is ambiguous. The receptor was derived from a woman younger than 35 in good health. CDR3 nucleotides: TGTGCCAGCAGGGGGAGGGCGGGTCAGCCCCAGCATTTT. This codes for CASRGRAGQPQHF.